This entry describes one T cell receptor beta chain. Its antigen remains unidentified. The data originate from a study of persistence of HIV-infected CD4 T cells. Overall study: Suppressive ART had lasted a median of roughly eight years.

V lost 4 bases and J lost 0; bases outside the gene matches: 9. CDR3 length: 17 amino acids. The V gene's germline CDR1 is LNHDA and CDR2 SQIVND (reference sequence). This was the immunoSEQ version 4 assay in survey mode. Template was genomic DNA at 10 ng/uL, with up to 1 ug used per sample. Assay used: immunoSEQ multiplex PCR; TCRdb lists only in-frame clones, some missing. The table has 40,000 or so clones, around 92% seen once. General study results and limits: Antigen-responding cells were enriched for degenerate expanded CDR3beta sequences.

Anti-CD3/anti-CD28 beads served as a nonspecific positive control stimulus. Sorting of responding CD4+ T cells relied on upregulated CD40 ligand together with CD69. Plasma HIV-1 RNA stayed below 50 copies/mL for at least 4 years. This receptor was obtained from an adult man with HIV who was CMV-seropositive. The chain links TRBV19 to TRBJ2-1; 7 nucleotides agree with TRBD1. Sample: CD4+ T cells sorted from PBMCs after roughly 19-hour stimulation, taken from a patient who received antiretroviral therapy. The CDR3 DNA reads TGTGCCAGTAGTACGCCACAGGGGACCAGCTCCTACAATGAGCAGTTCTTC. Its protein is CASSTPQGTSSYNEQFF.